This is a list of T cell receptor beta chains from one sample in a study of blood T cell repertoires in COVID-19. Libraries were prepared by immunoSEQ multiplex PCR; TCRdb keeps only in-frame clonotypes and omits some of them. Here the sample spans around 150,000 clones, 65% to 85% being singletons. Sequenced: peripheral blood. Receptors were obtained from a woman aged 80 or over with acute or convalescent COVID-19. CDR3s include the opening cysteine and the closing phenylalanine or tryptophan. Fields, in order: V gene, clone size, D gene, J gene, CDR3 protein, CDR3 DNA. A D gene is named only where the DNA matches it firmly. Expanded clones get a size class; other rows say once, few or many, or leave the size out.

>TRBV29-1|.|.|TRBJ1-2
CSVSLGAENYGYTF
TGCAGCGTAAGCCTGGGGGCTGAAAACTATGGCTACACCTTC
>TRBV5-4|.|TRBD2|TRBJ2-3
CASSLGGNSGSMGDTQYF
TGTGCCAGCAGCTTGGGGGGAAATAGCGGGTCGATGGGAGATACGCAGTATTTT
>TRBV28|once|.|TRBJ1-2
CASSTTWATVNYGYTF
TGTGCCAGCAGTACCACCTGGGCGACAGTTAACTATGGCTACACCTTC
>TRBV5-5|.|.|TRBJ1-4
CASSWGGDEKLFF
TGTGCCAGCAGCTGGGGGGGTGATGAAAAACTGTTTTTT
>TRBV11-2|.|TRBD2|TRBJ2-1
CASTILAGVPNEQFF
TGTGCCAGCACCATACTAGCGGGAGTACCCAATGAGCAGTTCTTC
>TRBV6-5|.|.|TRBJ2-2
CASSSRGAENTGELFF
TGTGCCAGCAGTTCCCGGGGAGCGGAGAACACCGGGGAGCTGTTTTTT
>TRBV30|.|.|TRBJ1-3
CAWRSGNSGNTIYF
TGTGCCTGGAGGAGCGGGAACTCTGGAAACACCATATATTTT
>TRBV5-4|.|.|TRBJ2-2
CASSPGQRGNTGELFF
TGTGCCAGCAGCCCCGGACAAAGAGGGAACACCGGGGAGCTGTTTTTT
>TRBV9|.|TRBD1|TRBJ1-4
CASSATGGGEKLFF
TGTGCCAGCAGCGCAACAGGGGGTGGGGAAAAACTGTTTTTT
>TRBV6-5|.|TRBD1|TRBJ2-2
CASSYEGATNTGELFF
TGTGCCAGCAGTTACGAGGGGGCCACGAACACCGGGGAGCTGTTTTTT
>TRBV4-2|.|TRBD1|TRBJ2-5
CASSRLTAGTGTQETQYF
TGTGCCAGCAGCCGTTTAACGGCCGGGACAGGGACGCAAGAGACCCAGTACTTC
>TRBV19|.|.|TRBJ1-1
CASSMKRDSKIEAFF
TGTGCCAGTAGTATGAAGCGCGACAGTAAGATTGAAGCTTTCTTT
>TRBV7-9|once|.|TRBJ1-1
CASSLATIHATFF
TGTGCCAGCAGCTTAGCTACCATCCACGCGACTTTCTTT
>TRBV6-5|.|TRBD2|TRBJ2-4
CASSYMGGDENIQYF
TGTGCCAGCAGTTACATGGGGGGGGACGAAAACATTCAGTACTTC
>TRBV5-1|once|.|TRBJ1-5
CASSPGSYSNQPQHF
TGCGCCAGCAGCCCAGGATCGTATAGCAATCAGCCCCAGCATTTT
>TRBV2|.|.|TRBJ1-2
CASRTDRNYGYTF
TGTGCCAGCAGGACGGACAGAAACTATGGCTACACCTTC
>TRBV5-4|.|.|TRBJ2-2
CASSLAGRAGTGELFF
TGTGCCAGCAGCTTGGCCGGCAGGGCTGGCACCGGGGAGCTGTTTTTT
>TRBV18|.|.|TRBJ1-1
CASSPLVYVGQNTEAFF
TGTGCCAGCTCACCACTGGTGTACGTGGGACAGAACACTGAAGCTTTCTTT
>TRBV3-1/TRBV3-2|.|TRBD2|TRBJ2-3
CASSLGLAGISTDTQYF
TGTGCCAGCAGCCTTGGACTAGCGGGAATAAGCACAGATACGCAGTATTTT
>TRBV6-1|few|TRBD1|TRBJ1-2
CASSEIRGQGIYGYTF
TGTGCCAGCAGTGAAATCCGGGGACAGGGGATATATGGCTACACCTTC
>TRBV12-3/TRBV12-4|.|.|TRBJ1-4
CASSNNEKLFF
TGTGCCAGCAGCAATAATGAAAAACTGTTTTTT
>TRBV6-5|.|.|TRBJ1-5
CASSYSGDYSNQPQHF
TGTGCCAGCAGTTACTCAGGGGATTATAGCAATCAGCCCCAGCATTTT
>TRBV2|.|TRBD1|TRBJ2-2
CASSPTGGSLTGELFF
TGTGCCAGCAGTCCTACAGGGGGGTCCTTGACCGGGGAGCTGTTTTTT
>TRBV5-6|.|.|TRBJ1-1
CASRQDWDMNTEAFF
TGTGCCAGCAGGCAAGATTGGGACATGAACACTGAAGCTTTCTTT
>TRBV6-5|.|.|TRBJ1-3
CASRARGGSGNTIYF
TGTGCCAGCAGGGCTCGGGGGGGGTCTGGAAACACCATATATTTT
>TRBV25-1|.|.|TRBJ2-5
CASSAEKETQYF
TGTGCCAGCAGTGCTGAGAAGGAGACCCAGTACTTC
>TRBV2|.|TRBD1|TRBJ1-2
CASLRDRGLHTF
TGTGCCAGCCTCCGGGACAGGGGTTTGCACACCTTC
>TRBV27|.|.|TRBJ1-3
CASSLQVGGNTIYF
TGTGCCAGCAGTCTCCAGGTTGGTGGAAACACCATATATTTT
>TRBV4-1|.|TRBD1|TRBJ2-7
CASSRDRSSYEQYF
TGCGCCAGCAGCCGGGACAGGTCTTCCTACGAGCAGTACTTC